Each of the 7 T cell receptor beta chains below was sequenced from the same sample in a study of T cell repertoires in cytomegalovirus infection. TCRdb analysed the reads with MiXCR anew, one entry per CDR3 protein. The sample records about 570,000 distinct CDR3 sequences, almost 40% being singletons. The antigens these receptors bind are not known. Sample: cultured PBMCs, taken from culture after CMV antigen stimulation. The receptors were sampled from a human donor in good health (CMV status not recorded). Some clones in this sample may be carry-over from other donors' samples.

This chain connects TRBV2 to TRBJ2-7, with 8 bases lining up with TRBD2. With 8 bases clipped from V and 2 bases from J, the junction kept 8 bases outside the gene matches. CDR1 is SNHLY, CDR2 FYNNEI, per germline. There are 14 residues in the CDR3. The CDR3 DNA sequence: TGTGCCAGCGTCGGGGGGGACGTAGCCTACGAGCAGTACTTC. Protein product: CASVGGDVAYEQYF.

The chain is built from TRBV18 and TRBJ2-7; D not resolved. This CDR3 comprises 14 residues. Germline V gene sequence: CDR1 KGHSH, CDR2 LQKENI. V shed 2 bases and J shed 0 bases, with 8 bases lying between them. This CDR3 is CASSPMADSYEQYF. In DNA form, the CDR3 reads TGTGCCAGCTCACCAATGGCGGACTCCTACGAGCAGTACTTC.

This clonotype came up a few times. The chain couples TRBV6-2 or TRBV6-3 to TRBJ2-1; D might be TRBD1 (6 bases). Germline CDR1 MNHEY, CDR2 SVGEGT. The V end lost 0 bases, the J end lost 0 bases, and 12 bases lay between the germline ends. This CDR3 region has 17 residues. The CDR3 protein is CASSYSQGKSSYNEQFF. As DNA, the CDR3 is TGTGCCAGCAGTTACTCTCAGGGGAAAAGCTCCTACAATGAGCAGTTCTTC.

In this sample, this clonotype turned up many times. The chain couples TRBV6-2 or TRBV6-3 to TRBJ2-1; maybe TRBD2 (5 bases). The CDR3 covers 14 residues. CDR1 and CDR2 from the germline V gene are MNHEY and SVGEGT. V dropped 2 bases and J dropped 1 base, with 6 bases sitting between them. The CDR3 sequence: CASSYGGSYNEQFF. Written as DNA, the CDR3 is TGTGCCAGCAGTTACGGAGGTTCCTACAATGAGCAGTTCTTC.

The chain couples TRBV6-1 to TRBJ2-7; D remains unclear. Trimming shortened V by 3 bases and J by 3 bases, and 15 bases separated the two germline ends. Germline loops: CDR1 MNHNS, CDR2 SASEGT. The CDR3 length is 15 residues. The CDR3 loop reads CASSDRRGGIYEQYF. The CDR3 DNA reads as TGTGCCAGCAGTGACCGTCGAGGTGGGATCTACGAGCAGTACTTC.

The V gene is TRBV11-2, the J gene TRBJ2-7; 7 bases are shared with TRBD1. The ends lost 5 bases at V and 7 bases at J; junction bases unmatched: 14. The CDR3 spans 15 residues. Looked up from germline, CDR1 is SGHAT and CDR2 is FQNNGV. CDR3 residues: CASSLLFAAGGEQYF. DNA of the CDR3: TGTGCCAGCAGCCTCCTTTTTGCGGCAGGGGGTGAGCAGTACTTC.

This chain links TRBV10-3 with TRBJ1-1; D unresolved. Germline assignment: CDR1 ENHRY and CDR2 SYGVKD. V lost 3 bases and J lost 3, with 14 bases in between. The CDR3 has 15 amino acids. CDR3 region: CAISERQAGHTEAFF. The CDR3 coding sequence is TGTGCCATCAGTGAAAGGCAGGCCGGTCACACTGAAGCTTTCTTT.